This T cell receptor (beta chain) is drawn from a study of metastatic and nonmetastatic thyroid tumors. Study summary: Patients with malignant and benign thyroid disease provided blood and tumor or nodule tissue, whose repertoires were compared.

Per germline, CDR1 MDHEN and CDR2 SYDVKM. The CDR3 spans 17 residues. The J segment lost 0 bases and the V segment lost 8 bases, leaving 13 bases of the junction unmatched. None of the patients had undergone any treatment ahead of thyroid surgery. The study's findings and limits: Compared with benign nodules, malignant thyroid tumors were reported to have significantly higher TCR beta diversity in both blood and tumor.

TCRdb re-clonotyped the PCR reads via MiXCR. The sample holds about 11,000 clones, more than 25% seen once. This clone was observed at least ten times. Its antigen is still unknown. The sequence came from a female donor with papillary thyroid cancer or a benign thyroid nodule (not recorded which). Some clones in this sample may be carry-over from other donors' samples. The chain joins TRBV28 to TRBJ1-1; 9 positions match TRBD1. Sequenced input: tumor tissue. In DNA form, the CDR3 reads TGTGCCAGCGAAATTAATCCGGACAGGGGATTGAACACTGAAGCTTTCTTT. Translated, it gives CASEINPDRGLNTEAFF.